These 25 T cell receptor beta chains were all obtained from the same sample, sequenced in a study of T cell clonality in common variable immunodeficiency. General study points: Fewer deletions and N-nucleotide insertions were reportedly seen in common variable immunodeficiency TCR beta sequences.

What these receptors recognize is not known. Assay: immunoSEQ multiplex PCR; the TCRdb copy retains only in-frame clones and omits some. The sample shows about 35,000 clones, none of them appearing just once. Input material: peripheral blood mononuclear cells. The receptors come from a human donor with common variable immunodeficiency.

Details on this clone: The read comes to an end 3 residues before the CDR3 does, leaving the germline J gene to fill in the end. This chain links TRBV2 with TRBJ2-5; D unclear. Germline V gives CDR1 SNHLY, CDR2 FYNNEI. Trimming left V 7 bases short and J 2 bases short, with 14 bases between. The CDR3 consists of 14 residues. The CDR3 sequence: CASKNDMRQETQYF. CDR3 DNA (partial): TGTGCCAGCAAAAACGATATGCGGCAAGAGACC.

Concerning this clone itself: A read error may account for a junction end that differs from germline. The missing CDR3 end, 3 residues past where the read stops, is filled in from the germline J gene. The chain links TRBV30 to TRBJ1-4; 9 nucleotides line up with TRBD1. The CDR3 extends over 16 amino acids. Germline loops: CDR1 GTSNPN, CDR2 SVGIG (reference sequence). CDR3 DNA, as far as it was read: TGTGCCTGGAGCCCGGACAGGGGTGGAACTAAGGAAAAA. Its protein product is CAWSPDRGGTKEK. From start to end, the CDR3 is CAWSPDRGGTKEKLFF. The variable domain in full, completed from reference TRBV30 and TRBJ1-4, reads SQTIHQWPATLVQPVGSPLSLECTVEGTSNPNLYWYRQAAGRGLQLLFYSVGIGQISSEVPQNLSASRPQDRQFILSSKKLLLSDSGFYLCAWSPDRGGTKEKLFFGSGTQLSVL.

This clone has only a few counts. The sequenced fragment ends 3 residues before the CDR3 boundary, so the rest is inferred from the germline J gene. The rearrangement uses TRBV7-3 and TRBJ1-4; D not resolved. The CDR3 loop spans 16 amino acids. With 0 bases removed from V and 0 bases from J, the gap between germline ends came to 8 bases. From germline, CDR1 is SGHTA and CDR2 FQGTGA. The part of the CDR3 DNA that was read is TGTGCCAGCAGCTTAACCGGGGTCGCAACTAATGAAAAA. As protein: CASSLTGVATNEK. Given in full, the CDR3 is CASSLTGVATNEKLFF.

This clone was counted many times. The sequence runs out 3 residues before the end of the CDR3; the remainder is reconstructed from the germline J gene. This rearrangement joins TRBV5-5 to TRBJ1-1; the D is unclear. The CDR3 has 15 amino acids. Per the germline V gene, CDR1 is SGHKS and CDR2 is YYEKEE (reference sequence). The V and J ends lost 1 base and 1 base respectively, with 11 bases between them. The DNA read from the CDR3 is TGTGCCAGCAGCTTGCGGAGCGGCACGAACACTGAA. Residues: CASSLRSGTNTE. The CDR3 in full is CASSLRSGTNTEAFF.

This clone was recorded at least ten times. Read sequence stops 3 residues before the CDR3 end, and the germline J gene provides the missing end. V gene TRBV6-1 combines with J gene TRBJ2-5; D remains unclear. The V gene's germline CDR1 is MNHNS and CDR2 SASEGT. V lost 1 base and J 5 bases, leaving 5 bases between the germline ends. This CDR3 is 12 amino acids long. The CDR3 bases that were read are TGTGCCAGCAGTGAAGTCGGGGAGACC. Translating it yields CASSEVGET. From start to end, the CDR3 is CASSEVGETQYF.

This clone turned up a few times. This may be a read error, as it is one base from a much larger clone. Read sequence stops 3 residues before the CDR3 end, and the germline J gene provides the missing end. Other nucleotide sequences in the sample specify the same CDR3. The rearrangement uses TRBV6-1 and TRBJ2-7; 8 bases agree with TRBD1. CDR3 length: 14 amino acids. Germline CDR1 and CDR2: MNHNS and SASEGT. Trimming at V came to 2 bases and at J to 5 bases, leaving 5 bases not matched to a gene. The CDR3 sequence: CASSEQTGADEQYF. The CDR3 bases that were read are TGTGCCAGCAGTGAACAGACAGGGGCGGACGAG.

At least ten counts were recorded for this clone. The CDR3 end is not reached by the read, which stops 3 residues before it; the germline J gene fills it in. The chain joins TRBV19 to TRBJ2-3, with D perhaps TRBD2 (6 bases). The CDR3 runs to 16 residues. CDR1 and CDR2 (germline): LNHDA, SQIVND (reference sequence). With 1 base removed from V and 2 bases from J, the gap between germline ends came to 13 bases. CDR3 region: CASSIGAPRDTDTQYF. CDR3 DNA, as far as it was read: TGTGCCAGTAGTATAGGCGCCCCGCGGGACACAGATACG.

Only a few counts were recorded for this clone. A much more abundant neighbour one base away suggests this may be a read error. The read halts 3 residues ahead of the CDR3 end, with the missing end drawn from the germline J gene. Other DNA sequences from this sample encode an identical CDR3 as well. The chain employs TRBV19 and TRBJ2-5; TRBD2 might be the D (6 bases). The V end was cut by 1 base, the J end by 2 bases, with 8 bases between. This CDR3 is 14 amino acids long. Germline V gene data show CDR1 as LNHDA and CDR2 as SQIVND (reference sequence). The CDR3 bases that were read are TGTGCCAGTAGTATAGGGGGGGATCAAGAGACC. The encoded protein is CASSIGGDQET. The entire CDR3 protein reads CASSIGGDQETQYF.

In regard to this clone: The read terminates 3 residues ahead of where the CDR3 ends, so the germline J gene completes it. This sequence joins TRBV30 and TRBJ1-3, with 8 bases aligning to TRBD1. Germline-derived CDR1 and CDR2 are GTSNPN and SVGIG (reference sequence). The V gene end was trimmed by 0 bases and the J gene end by 3 bases; junction bases not matched to a gene: 7. This CDR3 comprises 16 residues. This chain's CDR3 is CAWSVPTGVGGNTIYF. Incomplete CDR3 DNA: TGTGCCTGGAGTGTCCCGACAGGGGTTGGTGGAAACACC.

This clone was found a few times. Read coverage stops 3 residues before the CDR3 terminus; the germline J gene supplies the remainder. The rearrangement joins TRBV6-1 to TRBJ1-5, with D perhaps TRBD1 (6 bases). Germline V CDR1 and CDR2: MNHNS, SASEGT. V was clipped by 0 bases and J by 4 bases, with 10 bases between them. This CDR3 is built from 15 residues. The sequenced part of the CDR3 DNA is TGTGCCAGCAGTGAAGCAGCGGACAGAAATCAGCCC. It encodes CASSEAADRNQP. From start to end, the CDR3 is CASSEAADRNQPQHF.

In regard to this clone: The CDR3 extends 3 residues past the end of the read, so its final part is completed from the germline J gene. The chain links TRBV2 to TRBJ2-3; the D gene is possibly TRBD2 (7 bases). CDR3 length: 15 amino acids. The V end lost 6 bases, the J end lost 2 bases, and 15 bases lay between the germline ends. The germline CDR1 and CDR2 sequences are SNHLY and FYNNEI. This chain's CDR3 is CASRFGGPLTDTQYF. CDR3 DNA, as far as it was read: TGTGCCAGCAGATTCGGGGGGCCTCTCACAGATACG.

This clone was seen more than once but under ten times. With the read ending 3 residues before the CDR3 end, the germline J gene is used to fill in that end. V usage is TRBV13 and J usage is TRBJ2-4, with D possibly being TRBD1 (6 bases). Germline CDR1 reads PRHDT; CDR2 reads FYEKMQ (reference sequence). The CDR3 contains 16 residues. V was shortened by 5 bases and J by 0 bases, with 14 bases between the two germline ends. The CDR3 is CASSTVDSLAKNIQYF. CDR3 DNA, as far as it was read: TGTGCCAGCAGCACCGTGGACAGTCTAGCCAAAAACATT.

Note on this clone: The read terminates 3 residues ahead of where the CDR3 ends, so the germline J gene completes it. The V call is TRBV6-2 or TRBV6-3, the J call TRBJ2-4; TRBD2 aligns across 9 bases. Per germline, CDR1 MNHEY and CDR2 SVGEGT. The CDR3 has 12 amino acids. Partial CDR3 DNA: TGTGCCAGCAGTTACCGGACTAGCGAT. It yields the protein CASSYRTSD. The whole CDR3 region reads CASSYRTSDQYF.

About this clone: The read is 3 residues too short to cover the CDR3 end, so that end is filled in from the germline J gene. The gene calls are TRBV11-2 and TRBJ2-5; D is ambiguous. Germline V gives CDR1 SGHAT, CDR2 FQNNGV. The CDR3 consists of 15 residues. V lost 5 bases and J lost 1, with 14 bases in between. The CDR3 bases that were read are TGTGCCAGCAGCCCCCTTTTCCCGGGCCAAGAGACC. Encoded protein: CASSPLFPGQET. In full, the CDR3 reads CASSPLFPGQETQYF.

Concerning this clone: The read stops 3 residues short of the end of the CDR3; the missing end is completed from the germline J gene. This sample also contains other DNA sequences that code for the same CDR3. This sequence joins TRBV6-1 and TRBJ1-4; D is possibly TRBD1 (6 bases). This CDR3 comprises 14 residues. V lost 4 bases to trimming and J lost 7 bases, with 13 bases between them. Germline V gene lookup returns CDR1 MNHNS and CDR2 SASEGT. Here the CDR3 reads CASSGGGWGEKLFF. The DNA read from the CDR3 is TGTGCCAGCAGTGGAGGGGGTTGGGGTGAAAAA.

Turning to this clone: The missing CDR3 end, 3 residues past where the read stops, is filled in from the germline J gene. The V gene is TRBV7-2, the J gene TRBJ2-3, with a weak D call TRBD2 (6 bases). Trimming took off 5 bases at V and 2 bases at J, with 11 bases between the two ends. Germline assignment: CDR1 SGHTA and CDR2 FQGNSA. This CDR3 region has 14 residues. CDR3 bases read: TGTGCCAGCAGCCCACTAGCTTCCACAGATACG. Its protein product is CASSPLASTDT. The complete CDR3 protein is CASSPLASTDTQYF.

This clone was observed a few times. Its ends do not fully match the called genes, so a read error is possible. The read finishes 3 residues shy of the CDR3 end, and the germline J gene is used to complete it. The chain links TRBV7-9 to TRBJ2-5; D uncertain. CDR1 SEHNR and CDR2 FQNEAQ come from the germline V gene (reference sequence). The CDR3 spans 11 residues. The sequenced part of the CDR3 DNA is TGTTCCAGCAGCTACGGAGAGACC. Protein product: CSSSYGET. Given in full, the CDR3 is CSSSYGETQYF.

This clone was counted at least ten times. The covered CDR3 bases are TGTGCCTGGAGGGGACAGGGGAATGAAAAA. Translated: CAWRGQGNEK. The CDR3, in full, reads CAWRGQGNEKLFF. This rearrangement joins TRBV30 to TRBJ1-4, with TRBD1 matching 10 bases. From the germline J gene comes the end of the CDR3, since the read stops 3 residues before it. Germline CDR1 reads GTSNPN; CDR2 reads SVGIG (reference sequence). J lost 5 bases, V lost 3 bases, and 0 bases had no gene match. The CDR3 covers 13 residues. Based on the CDR3 plus reference TRBV30 and TRBJ1-4, the full variable domain is SQTIHQWPATLVQPVGSPLSLECTVEGTSNPNLYWYRQAAGRGLQLLFYSVGIGQISSEVPQNLSASRPQDRQFILSSKKLLLSDSGFYLCAWRGQGNEKLFFGSGTQLSVL.

This clone was detected many times. The read terminates 3 residues before the CDR3 end, so the remaining end is supplied by the germline J gene. This rearrangement joins TRBV15 to TRBJ2-7; 9 bases are a match to TRBD1. The CDR3 length is 14 residues. Looked up from germline, CDR1 is LNHNV and CDR2 is YYDKDF (reference sequence). With 5 bases clipped from V and 2 bases from J, the junction kept 4 bases outside the gene matches. CDR3 DNA (partial): TGTGCCACCAGCCGGGACAGGGTTGCCTACGAG. Amino acid sequence: CATSRDRVAYE. The complete CDR3 reads CATSRDRVAYEQYF.

As to this clone: The read ends 3 residues before the CDR3 terminus; that terminus is restored from the germline J gene. The rearrangement uses TRBV19 and TRBJ1-5; maybe TRBD1 (5 bases). Germline V lookup: CDR1 LNHDA, CDR2 SQIVND (reference sequence). V was pared by 0 bases and J by 7 bases, with 13 bases between. The CDR3 runs 15 residues. CDR3 DNA, as far as it was read: TGTGCCAGTAGTATAGATCTGGGGGGAGGCCAGCCC. Translation: CASSIDLGGGQP. The whole CDR3 sequence reads CASSIDLGGGQPQHF. The whole variable domain, remainder taken from reference TRBV19 and TRBJ1-5, is DGGITQSPKYLFRKEGQNVTLSCEQNLNHDAMYWYRQDPGQGLRLIYYSQIVNDFQKGDIAEGYSVSREKKESFPLTVTSAQKNPTAFYLCASSIDLGGGQPQHFGDGTRLSIL.

In regard to this clone: The read halts 3 residues ahead of the CDR3 end, with the missing end drawn from the germline J gene. This chain joins TRBV2 and TRBJ1-4, with 8 bases identical to TRBD1. V was pared by 6 bases and J by 7 bases, with 10 bases of the junction left unmatched. The CDR3 length is 15 residues. The germline gives CDR1 SNHLY, CDR2 FYNNEI. Incomplete CDR3 DNA: TGTGCCAGCAGGGCTGGACAGGGCCCCCGTGAAAAA. It codes for CASRAGQGPREK. The complete CDR3 sequence is CASRAGQGPREKLFF.

Partial CDR3 DNA: TGTGCCTGCCCAGGGTCGACTAATGAAAAA. Amino acid sequence: CACPGSTNEK. The full CDR3 reads CACPGSTNEKLFF. The genes are TRBV30 and TRBJ1-4, with D tentatively TRBD1 (5 bases). The CDR3 end lies 3 residues beyond the end of the read and is filled in from the germline J gene. V was clipped by 6 bases and J by 2 bases, with 10 bases between them. The CDR3 has 13 amino acids. Germline V CDR1 and CDR2: GTSNPN, SVGIG (reference sequence).

This clone has a handful of counts. Coverage ceases 3 residues before the CDR3 finishes, and the germline J gene fills in the end. V usage is TRBV19 and J usage is TRBJ1-5; D gene uncertain. V dropped 0 bases and J dropped 4 bases, with 7 bases sitting between them. Germline loops: CDR1 LNHDA, CDR2 SQIVND (reference sequence). There are 14 residues in the CDR3. CDR3 region: CASSIDAGNQPQHF. CDR3 bases read: TGTGCCAGTAGTATAGATGCCGGGAATCAGCCC. The complete variable domain, with remaining parts taken from reference TRBV19 and TRBJ1-5, reads DGGITQSPKYLFRKEGQNVTLSCEQNLNHDAMYWYRQDPGQGLRLIYYSQIVNDFQKGDIAEGYSVSREKKESFPLTVTSAQKNPTAFYLCASSIDAGNQPQHFGDGTRLSIL.

This clone occurred many times. The DNA ends 3 residues before the CDR3 does, and the rest of the CDR3 is filled in from the germline J gene. The J gene is TRBJ1-1, the V gene TRBV30, with TRBD1 as a possible D gene (6 bases). The germline CDR1 and CDR2 sequences are GTSNPN and SVGIG (reference sequence). The CDR3 length is 12 residues. The CDR3 DNA, read in part, is TGTGCCTGGAGTTCGGGGGGCCCCGGA. Amino acids: CAWSSGGPG. The full CDR3 protein reads CAWSSGGPGAFF.

A note on this clone: The DNA ends 3 residues before the CDR3 does, and the rest of the CDR3 is filled in from the germline J gene. The rearrangement uses TRBV30 and TRBJ2-7, with D maybe TRBD1 (6 bases). The V gene's germline CDR1 is GTSNPN and CDR2 SVGIG (reference sequence). Trimming took 5 bases from V and 0 from J, leaving 14 bases between them. The CDR3 runs 14 residues. CDR3 residues: CAWGRGGTSYEQYF. Incomplete CDR3 DNA: TGTGCCTGGGGGCGAGGGGGAACCTCCTACGAG.